The T cell receptor beta chain under discussion was sequenced for a study of graft-versus-host responses after intestinal transplantation. Points from the study as a whole: Some GvH clones were seen earlier in gut or blood, suggesting intestinal origin.

V lost 3 bases and J 0 bases, leaving 14 bases between the germline ends. The CDR3 contains 16 residues. From germline, CDR1 is MDHEN and CDR2 SYDVKM. Measured with immunoSEQ multiplex PCR; TCRdb has only the in-frame clones, and not every one. The data show 60,000 to 65,000 clones, about nine tenths seen once. Concerning this clone: Its antigen is not known.

Graft samples were processed, releasing intraepithelial and lamina propria lymphocytes. The source was ileum tissue, collected around 350 days after transplant. V is TRBV28 and J is TRBJ2-5, with D tentatively TRBD2 (6 bases). This TCR was recovered from a human patient who received an intestinal transplant, so some T cells may come from the graft donor. The CDR3 DNA follows: TGTGCCAGCAGTTTTTCGGCGGGGTTGTACCAAGAGACCCAGTACTTC. Translated: CASSFSAGLYQETQYF.